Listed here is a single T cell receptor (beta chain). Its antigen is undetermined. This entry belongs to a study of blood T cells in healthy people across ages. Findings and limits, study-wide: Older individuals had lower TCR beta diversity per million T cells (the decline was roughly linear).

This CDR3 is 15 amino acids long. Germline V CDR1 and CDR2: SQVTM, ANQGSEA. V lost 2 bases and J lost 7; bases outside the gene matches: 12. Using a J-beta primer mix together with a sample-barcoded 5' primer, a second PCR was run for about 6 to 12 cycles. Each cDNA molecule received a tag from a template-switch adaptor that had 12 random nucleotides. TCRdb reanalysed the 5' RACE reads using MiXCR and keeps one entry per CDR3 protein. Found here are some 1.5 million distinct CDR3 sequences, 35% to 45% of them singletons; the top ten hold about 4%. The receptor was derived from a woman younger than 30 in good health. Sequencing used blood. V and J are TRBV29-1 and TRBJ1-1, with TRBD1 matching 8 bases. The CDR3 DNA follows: TGCAGCGTTGAAAAGCTCCGGACAGGGCTGCTTGAAGCTTTCTTT. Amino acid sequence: CSVEKLRTGLLEAFF.